The 5 T cell receptor beta chains given below trace back to one sample, sequenced in a study of blood T cell repertoires in COVID-19. The protocol was immunoSEQ multiplex PCR, while the TCRdb copy is restricted to in-frame clones and leaves out a portion. The repertoire holds fewer than 350,000 clones, with approximately 81% as singletons. Sequenced: PBMCs or T cells enriched from blood (not recorded which). These receptor sequences come from a woman in her 30s who had been exposed to COVID-19.

The chain is built from TRBV27 and TRBJ2-1; 13 nucleotides match TRBD2. This CDR3 has 16 residues. Germline CDR1 is MNHEY and CDR2 is SMNVEV (reference sequence). The J segment lost 5 bases and the V segment lost 5 bases, leaving 6 bases of the junction unmatched. The CDR3 sequence is CASSTRLAGGNNEQFF. DNA for the CDR3: TGTGCCAGCAGTACCAGACTAGCGGGGGGCAACAATGAGCAGTTCTTC.

The gene calls are TRBV7-3 and TRBJ2-1, with D possibly matching TRBD2 (6 bases). V was clipped by 2 bases and J by 10 bases, with 9 bases between them. The CDR3 runs to 12 residues. Looked up from germline, CDR1 is SGHTA and CDR2 is FQGTGA. The CDR3 protein is CASSLVRGEQFF. The CDR3 DNA follows: TGTGCCAGCAGCTTAGTGCGGGGCGAGCAGTTCTTC.

This clone was recorded only once. The rearrangement joins TRBV4-1 to TRBJ2-7, with TRBD2 identical over 13 bases. The CDR3 spans 17 residues. Germline CDR1 and CDR2: MGHRA and YSYEKL. J gave up 2 bases and V 2 bases, and 6 bases lay outside the gene matches. This chain's CDR3 is CASSQYTGTSGTYEQYF. The CDR3 coding sequence is TGCGCCAGCAGCCAATACACCGGGACTAGCGGGACCTACGAGCAGTACTTC.

The CDR3 DNA follows: TGTGCCAGCTCATTACTTCCGACAGGATTCTACGAGCAGTACTTC. Translating gives CASSLLPTGFYEQYF. The V call is TRBV27, the J call TRBJ2-7; maybe TRBD1 (6 bases). V dropped 8 bases and J dropped 3 bases, with 20 bases sitting between them. CDR1 MNHEY and CDR2 SMNVEV come from the germline V gene (reference sequence). The CDR3 is 15 residues long.

This chain links TRBV19 with TRBJ1-6; no clear D. V dropped 5 bases and J dropped 5 bases, with 7 bases sitting between them. The CDR3 totals 13 residues. CDR1 is LNHDA, CDR2 SQIVND, per germline (reference sequence). The CDR3 nucleotides read TGTGCCAGTAGTCGGAGAGATAATTCACCCCTCCACTTT. This gives the protein CASSRRDNSPLHF.